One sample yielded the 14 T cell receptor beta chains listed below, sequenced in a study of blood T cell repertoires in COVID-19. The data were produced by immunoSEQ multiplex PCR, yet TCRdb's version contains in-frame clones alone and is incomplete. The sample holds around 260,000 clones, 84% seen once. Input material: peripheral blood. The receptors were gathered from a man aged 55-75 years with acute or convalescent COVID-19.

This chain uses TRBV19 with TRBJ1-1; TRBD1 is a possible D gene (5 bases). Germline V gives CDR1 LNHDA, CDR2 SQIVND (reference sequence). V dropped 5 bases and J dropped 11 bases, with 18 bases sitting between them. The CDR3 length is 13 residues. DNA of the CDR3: TGTGCCAGTAGTCCCGCCCAGGGCTTGGGCGCTTTCTTT. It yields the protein CASSPAQGLGAFF.

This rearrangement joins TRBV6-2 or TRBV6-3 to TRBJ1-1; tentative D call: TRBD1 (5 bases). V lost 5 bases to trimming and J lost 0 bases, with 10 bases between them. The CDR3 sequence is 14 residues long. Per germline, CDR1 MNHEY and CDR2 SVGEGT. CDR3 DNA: TGTGCCAGCAGTAAGACAGTTCTGAACACTGAAGCTTTCTTT. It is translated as CASSKTVLNTEAFF.

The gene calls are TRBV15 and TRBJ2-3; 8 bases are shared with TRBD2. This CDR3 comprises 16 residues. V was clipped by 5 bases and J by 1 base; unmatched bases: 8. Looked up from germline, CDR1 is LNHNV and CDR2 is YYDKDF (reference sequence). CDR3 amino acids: CATSPLAGRGTDTQYF. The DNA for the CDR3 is TGTGCCACCAGCCCGTTAGCGGGAAGAGGCACAGATACGCAGTATTTT.

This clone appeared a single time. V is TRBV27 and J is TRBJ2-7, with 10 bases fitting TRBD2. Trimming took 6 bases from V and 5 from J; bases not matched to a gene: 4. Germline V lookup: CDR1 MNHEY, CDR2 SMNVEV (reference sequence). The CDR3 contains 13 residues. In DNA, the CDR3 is TGTGCCAGCAGAGTAGCGGGAGGCCACGAGCAGTACTTC. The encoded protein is CASRVAGGHEQYF.

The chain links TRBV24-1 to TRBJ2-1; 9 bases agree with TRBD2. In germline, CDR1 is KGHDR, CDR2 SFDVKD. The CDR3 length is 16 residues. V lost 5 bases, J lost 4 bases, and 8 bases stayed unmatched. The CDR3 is CATSAPTTSGYNEQFF. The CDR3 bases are TGTGCCACCAGTGCCCCCACGACTAGCGGTTACAATGAGCAGTTCTTC.

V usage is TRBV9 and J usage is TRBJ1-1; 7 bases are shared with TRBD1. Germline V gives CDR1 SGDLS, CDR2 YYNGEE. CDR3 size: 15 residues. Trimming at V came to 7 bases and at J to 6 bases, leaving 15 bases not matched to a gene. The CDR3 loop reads CASGGVAGTASEAFF. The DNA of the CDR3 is TGTGCCAGCGGAGGAGTAGCCGGGACAGCATCTGAAGCTTTCTTT.

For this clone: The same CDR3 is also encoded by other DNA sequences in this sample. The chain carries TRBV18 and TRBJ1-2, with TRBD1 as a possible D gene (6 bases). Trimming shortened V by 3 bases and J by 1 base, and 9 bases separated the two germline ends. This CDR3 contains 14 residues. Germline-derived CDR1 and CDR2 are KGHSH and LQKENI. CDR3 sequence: CASSPDRVNYGYTF. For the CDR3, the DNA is TGTGCCAGCTCACCGGACAGAGTTAACTATGGCTACACCTTC.

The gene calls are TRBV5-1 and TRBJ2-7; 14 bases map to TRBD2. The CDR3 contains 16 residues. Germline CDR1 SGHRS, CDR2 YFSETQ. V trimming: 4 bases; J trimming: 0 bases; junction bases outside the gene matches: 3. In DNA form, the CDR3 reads TGCGCCAGCAGCGGCGGGACTAGCGGGAGCTCCTACGAGCAGTACTTC. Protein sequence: CASSGGTSGSSYEQYF.

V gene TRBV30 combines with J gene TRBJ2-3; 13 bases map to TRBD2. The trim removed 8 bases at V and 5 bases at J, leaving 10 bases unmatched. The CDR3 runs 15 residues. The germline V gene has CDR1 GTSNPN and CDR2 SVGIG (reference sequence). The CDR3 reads CALGTSGVRGDTQYF. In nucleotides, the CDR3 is TGTGCCCTCGGGACTAGCGGGGTTCGGGGAGATACGCAGTATTTT. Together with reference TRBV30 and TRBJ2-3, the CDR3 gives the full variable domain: SQTIHQWPATLVQPVGSPLSLECTVEGTSNPNLYWYRQAAGRGLQLLFYSVGIGQISSEVPQNLSASRPQDRQFILSSKKLLLSDSGFYLCALGTSGVRGDTQYFGPGTRLTVL.

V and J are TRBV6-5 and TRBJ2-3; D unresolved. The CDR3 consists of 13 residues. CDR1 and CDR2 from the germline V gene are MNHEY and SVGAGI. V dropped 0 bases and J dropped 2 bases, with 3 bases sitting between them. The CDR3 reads CASSYSYTDTQYF. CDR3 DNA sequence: TGTGCCAGCAGTTACTCCTACACAGATACGCAGTATTTT.

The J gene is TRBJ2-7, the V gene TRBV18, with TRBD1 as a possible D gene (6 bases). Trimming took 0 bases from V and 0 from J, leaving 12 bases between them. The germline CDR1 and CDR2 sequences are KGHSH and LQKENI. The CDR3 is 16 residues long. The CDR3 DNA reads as TGTGCCAGCTCACCACCGAACAGGGCGAGCTCCTACGAGCAGTACTTC. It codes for CASSPPNRASSYEQYF.

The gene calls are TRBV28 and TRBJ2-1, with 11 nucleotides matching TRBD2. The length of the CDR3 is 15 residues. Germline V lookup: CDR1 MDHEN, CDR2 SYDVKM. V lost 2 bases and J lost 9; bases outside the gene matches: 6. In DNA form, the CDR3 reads TGTGCCAGCAGTTTAGGGACTAGCGGCCGTGGTGAGCAGTTCTTC. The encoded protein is CASSLGTSGRGEQFF.

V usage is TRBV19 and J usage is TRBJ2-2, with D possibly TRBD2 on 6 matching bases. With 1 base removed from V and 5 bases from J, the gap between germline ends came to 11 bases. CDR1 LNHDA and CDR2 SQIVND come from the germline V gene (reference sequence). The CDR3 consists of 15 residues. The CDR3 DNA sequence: TGTGCCAGTAGTATAGCCCAGGCGGGAACCGGGGAGCTGTTTTTT. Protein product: CASSIAQAGTGELFF.

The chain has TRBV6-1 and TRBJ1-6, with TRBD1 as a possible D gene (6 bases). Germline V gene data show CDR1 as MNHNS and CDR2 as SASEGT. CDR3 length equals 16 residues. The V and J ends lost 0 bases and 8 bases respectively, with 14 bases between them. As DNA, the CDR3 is TGTGCCAGCAGTGAAGCGCAGGCAGGGGTATATTCACCCCTCCACTTT. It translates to CASSEAQAGVYSPLHF.